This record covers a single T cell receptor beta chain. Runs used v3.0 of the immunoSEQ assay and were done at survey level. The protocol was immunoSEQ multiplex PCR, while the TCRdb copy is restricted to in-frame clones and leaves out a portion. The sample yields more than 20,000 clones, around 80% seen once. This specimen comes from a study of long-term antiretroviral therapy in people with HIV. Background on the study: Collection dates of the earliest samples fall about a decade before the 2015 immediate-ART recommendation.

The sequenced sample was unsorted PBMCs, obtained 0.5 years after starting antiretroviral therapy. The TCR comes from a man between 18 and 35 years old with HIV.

The CDR3 here is CAISPGQGTHEQYF. In nucleotides, the CDR3 is TGTGCCATCAGCCCGGGACAGGGGACACACGAGCAGTACTTC. V is TRBV10-3 and J is TRBJ2-7, with 10 bases identical to TRBD1. V lost 6 bases to trimming and J lost 5 bases; unmatched junction nucleotides: 7. Germline CDR1 and CDR2: ENHRY and SYGVKD. CDR3 size: 14 residues.